Listed below are T cell receptor beta chains from one sample, sequenced in a study of T cell responses to AZD1222 COVID-19 vaccine. Here immunoSEQ multiplex PCR was the method, and the copy in TCRdb shows in-frame clones only, minus some. Of roughly 80,000 clones listed, roughly 88% are singletons. The sample here was peripheral blood, taken 28 days after the second AZD1222 dose. These receptors all come from an adult who received the AZD1222 COVID-19 vaccine. Each CDR3 is given with its conserved first and last residue.

j_call: TRBJ2-7
v_call: TRBV27
cdr3_aa: CASSLSGPGYEQYF

j_call: TRBJ1-6
v_call: TRBV5-4
cdr3_aa: CASSEYRGSPLHF

j_call: TRBJ1-1
v_call: TRBV3-1/TRBV3-2
cdr3_aa: CASSQGSMSQYVRWATEAFF

j_call: TRBJ2-7
v_call: TRBV18
cdr3_aa: CASSPAGDSSYEQYF

j_call: TRBJ2-1
v_call: TRBV6-2/TRBV6-3
cdr3_aa: CASSQVSSEQFF

j_call: TRBJ1-4
v_call: TRBV23-1
cdr3_aa: CPSSPRGGSTNEKLFF

j_call: TRBJ2-7
v_call: TRBV7-9
cdr3_aa: CASSPAGGGRPHEQYF

j_call: TRBJ1-5
v_call: TRBV18
cdr3_aa: CASSDRVQPQHF

j_call: TRBJ2-1
v_call: TRBV4-1
cdr3_aa: CASSHPTSGGVYNEQFF

j_call: TRBJ2-3
v_call: TRBV4-2
cdr3_aa: CASSQVPAGGRDTQYF

j_call: TRBJ2-3
v_call: TRBV28
cdr3_aa: CASSPSQGIVLDTQYF

j_call: TRBJ2-3
v_call: TRBV4-1
cdr3_aa: CASSQTAGAPDTQYF

j_call: TRBJ1-4
v_call: TRBV29-1
cdr3_aa: CSVGGAGMNEKLFF

j_call: TRBJ1-2
v_call: TRBV12-3/TRBV12-4
cdr3_aa: CASSTTLGLGYTF

j_call: TRBJ2-1
v_call: TRBV23-1
cdr3_aa: CASSQWGGVHNEQFF

j_call: TRBJ1-4
v_call: TRBV5-4
cdr3_aa: CASSLAGGGKLFF

j_call: TRBJ1-1
v_call: TRBV13
cdr3_aa: CASSFDRVTNTEAFF

j_call: TRBJ1-5
v_call: TRBV9
cdr3_aa: CASSVLGGSNQPQHF

j_call: TRBJ2-7
v_call: TRBV28
cdr3_aa: CASGDPGLTYEQYF

j_call: TRBJ1-2
v_call: TRBV27
cdr3_aa: CASSLGLNYGYTF

j_call: TRBJ1-1
v_call: TRBV5-1
cdr3_aa: CASSLLGLEVAEAFF

j_call: TRBJ2-1
v_call: TRBV11-3
cdr3_aa: CASSFFGTGANEQFF

j_call: TRBJ1-2
v_call: TRBV28
cdr3_aa: CASSQTGTLGVGYTF

j_call: TRBJ1-5
v_call: TRBV6-5
cdr3_aa: CASSRGSGRQPQHF

j_call: TRBJ1-4
v_call: TRBV6-1
cdr3_aa: CASSERGPLNEKLFF

j_call: TRBJ2-7
v_call: TRBV24-1
cdr3_aa: CATSVGGDNAYEQYF

j_call: TRBJ2-1
v_call: TRBV18
cdr3_aa: CASSPNTGGPANEQFF

j_call: TRBJ1-2
v_call: TRBV24-1
cdr3_aa: CATSDPGGYTF

j_call: TRBJ1-5
v_call: TRBV2
cdr3_aa: CASSDRAGGPNQPQHF

j_call: TRBJ2-2
v_call: TRBV5-1
cdr3_aa: CASSLAGGGELFF

j_call: TRBJ2-1
v_call: TRBV18
cdr3_aa: CASSPRSGEYNEQFF

j_call: TRBJ2-7
v_call: TRBV20-1
cdr3_aa: CSASGGIPSYEQYF

j_call: TRBJ1-2
v_call: TRBV10-3
cdr3_aa: CAIREDTTASINYGYTF

j_call: TRBJ1-1
v_call: TRBV5-4
cdr3_aa: CASSRGQGTEAFF

j_call: TRBJ2-3
v_call: TRBV15
cdr3_aa: CATSRGESTDTQYF

j_call: TRBJ1-1
v_call: TRBV11-2
cdr3_aa: CASSLDLEWRNTEAFF

j_call: TRBJ1-6
v_call: TRBV13
cdr3_aa: CASSPGQGNSPLHF

j_call: TRBJ2-7
v_call: TRBV28
cdr3_aa: CASSFDVLIHEQYF

j_call: TRBJ1-3
v_call: TRBV19
cdr3_aa: CATEGGERTIYF

j_call: TRBJ2-3
v_call: TRBV9
cdr3_aa: CASSVRGGVSTDTQYF

j_call: TRBJ2-7
v_call: TRBV5-6
cdr3_aa: CASSPRRNYEQYF

j_call: TRBJ2-3
v_call: TRBV29-1
cdr3_aa: CSWSHTDTQYF

j_call: TRBJ2-3
v_call: TRBV2
cdr3_aa: CASKWGGGTDTQYF

j_call: TRBJ1-1
v_call: TRBV7-6
cdr3_aa: CASSSGDRGHTEAFF

j_call: TRBJ2-2
v_call: TRBV11-2
cdr3_aa: CASSGGRYTGELFF

j_call: TRBJ1-5
v_call: TRBV28
cdr3_aa: CASSFLQFNQPQHF

j_call: TRBJ1-6
v_call: TRBV5-6
cdr3_aa: CASSFNYSYNSPLHF

j_call: TRBJ1-1
v_call: TRBV5-1
cdr3_aa: CASSRTGAMNTEAFF

j_call: TRBJ1-4
v_call: TRBV2
cdr3_aa: CASSERGGGEKLFF

j_call: TRBJ2-7
v_call: TRBV28
cdr3_aa: CASSTGTQPYEQYF

j_call: TRBJ2-5
v_call: TRBV7-9
cdr3_aa: CAGGSETQYF

j_call: TRBJ1-2
v_call: TRBV6-5
cdr3_aa: CASSRDRTNYGYTF

j_call: TRBJ2-2
v_call: TRBV5-6
cdr3_aa: CASSRGLVSGELFF

j_call: TRBJ2-6
v_call: TRBV10-3
cdr3_aa: CAISDSVSSGANVLTF

j_call: TRBJ1-1
v_call: TRBV11-2
cdr3_aa: CASSSLRGPEAFF